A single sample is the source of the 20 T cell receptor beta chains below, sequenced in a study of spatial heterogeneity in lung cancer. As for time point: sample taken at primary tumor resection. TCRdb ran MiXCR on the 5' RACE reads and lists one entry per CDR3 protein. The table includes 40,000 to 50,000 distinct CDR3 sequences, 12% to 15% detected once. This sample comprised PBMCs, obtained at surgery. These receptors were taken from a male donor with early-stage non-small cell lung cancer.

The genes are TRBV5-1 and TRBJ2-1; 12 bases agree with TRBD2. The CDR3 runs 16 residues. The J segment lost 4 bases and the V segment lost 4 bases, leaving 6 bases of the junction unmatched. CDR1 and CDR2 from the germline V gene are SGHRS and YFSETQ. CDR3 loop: CASSAGLAGPYNEQFF. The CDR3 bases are TGCGCCAGCAGCGCCGGACTAGCGGGGCCGTACAATGAGCAGTTCTTC. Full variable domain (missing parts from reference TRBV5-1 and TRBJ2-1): KAGVTQTPRYLIKTRGQQVTLSCSPISGHRSVSWYQQTPGQGLQFLFEYFSETQRNKGNFPGRFSGRQFSNSRSEMNVSTLELGDSALYLCASSAGLAGPYNEQFFGPGTRLTVL.

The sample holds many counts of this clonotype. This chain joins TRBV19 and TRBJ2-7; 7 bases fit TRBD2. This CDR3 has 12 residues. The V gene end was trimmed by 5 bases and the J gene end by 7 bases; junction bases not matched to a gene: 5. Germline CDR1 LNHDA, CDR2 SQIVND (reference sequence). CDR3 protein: CASSQRGGEQYF. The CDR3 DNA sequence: TGTGCCAGTAGTCAGCGGGGCGGGGAGCAGTACTTC.

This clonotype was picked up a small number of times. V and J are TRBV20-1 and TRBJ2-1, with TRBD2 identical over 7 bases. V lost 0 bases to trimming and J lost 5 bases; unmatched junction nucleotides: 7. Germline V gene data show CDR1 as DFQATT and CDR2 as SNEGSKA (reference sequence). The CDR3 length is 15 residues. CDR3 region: CSARDTGGKNNEQFF. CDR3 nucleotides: TGCAGTGCTAGAGATACGGGAGGTAAAAACAATGAGCAGTTCTTC.

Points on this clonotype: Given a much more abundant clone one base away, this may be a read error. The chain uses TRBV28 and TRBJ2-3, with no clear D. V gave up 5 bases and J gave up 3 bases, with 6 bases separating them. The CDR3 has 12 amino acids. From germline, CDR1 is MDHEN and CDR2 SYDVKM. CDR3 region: CASSKETDTQYF. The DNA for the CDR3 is TGTGCCAGCAGTAAAGAAACAGATACGCAGTATTTT.

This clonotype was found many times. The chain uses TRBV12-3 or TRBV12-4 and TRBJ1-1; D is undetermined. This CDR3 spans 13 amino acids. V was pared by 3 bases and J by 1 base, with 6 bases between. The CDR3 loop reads CASSFLENTEAFF. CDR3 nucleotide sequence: TGTGCCAGCAGTTTTCTGGAGAACACTGAAGCTTTCTTT.

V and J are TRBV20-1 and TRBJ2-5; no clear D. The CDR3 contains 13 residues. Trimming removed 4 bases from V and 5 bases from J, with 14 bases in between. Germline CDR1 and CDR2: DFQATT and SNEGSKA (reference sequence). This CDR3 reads CSAIPPGGETQYF. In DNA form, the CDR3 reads TGCAGTGCTATCCCCCCCGGCGGTGAGACCCAGTACTTC.

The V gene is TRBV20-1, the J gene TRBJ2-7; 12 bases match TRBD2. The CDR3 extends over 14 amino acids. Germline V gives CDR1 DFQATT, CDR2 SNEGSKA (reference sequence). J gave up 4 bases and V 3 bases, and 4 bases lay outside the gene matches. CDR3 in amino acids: CSASRLAGVYEQYF. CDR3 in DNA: TGCAGTGCTAGCCGACTAGCGGGAGTGTACGAGCAGTACTTC.

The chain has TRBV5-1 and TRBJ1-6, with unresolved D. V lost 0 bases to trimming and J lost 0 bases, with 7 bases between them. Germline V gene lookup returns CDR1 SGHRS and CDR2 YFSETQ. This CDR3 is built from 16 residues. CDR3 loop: CASSLAGSSYNSPLHF. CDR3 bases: TGCGCCAGCAGCTTGGCCGGCAGCTCCTATAATTCACCCCTCCACTTT. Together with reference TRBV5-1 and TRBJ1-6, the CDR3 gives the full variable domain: KAGVTQTPRYLIKTRGQQVTLSCSPISGHRSVSWYQQTPGQGLQFLFEYFSETQRNKGNFPGRFSGRQFSNSRSEMNVSTLELGDSALYLCASSLAGSSYNSPLHFGNGTRLTVT.

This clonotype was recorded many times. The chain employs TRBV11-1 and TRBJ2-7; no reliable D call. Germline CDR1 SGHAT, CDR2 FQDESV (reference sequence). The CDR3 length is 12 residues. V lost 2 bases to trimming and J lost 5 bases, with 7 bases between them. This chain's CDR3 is CASSLLAHEQYF. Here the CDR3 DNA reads TGTGCCAGCAGCTTACTCGCCCACGAGCAGTACTTC.

CDR3 sequence (DNA): TGTGCCATCAGTCCGCTCGCGGATACGCAGTATTTT. Amino acid sequence: CAISPLADTQYF. The rearrangement uses TRBV10-3 and TRBJ2-3, with D unclear. Trimming pared 5 bases from V and 6 bases from J, leaving 9 bases between. This CDR3 region has 12 residues. CDR1 is ENHRY, CDR2 SYGVKD, per germline.

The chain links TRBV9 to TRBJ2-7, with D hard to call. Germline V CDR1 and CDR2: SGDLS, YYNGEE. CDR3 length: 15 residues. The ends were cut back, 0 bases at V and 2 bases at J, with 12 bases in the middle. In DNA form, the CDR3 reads TGTGCCAGCAGCGTAGGCAGCGAGTATGCCTACGAGCAGTACTTC. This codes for CASSVGSEYAYEQYF.

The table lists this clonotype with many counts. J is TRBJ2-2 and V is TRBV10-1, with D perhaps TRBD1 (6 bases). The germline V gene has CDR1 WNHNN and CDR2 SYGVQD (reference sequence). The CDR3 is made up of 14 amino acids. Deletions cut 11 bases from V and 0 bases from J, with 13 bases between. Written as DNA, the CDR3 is TGCGCCGCTCCGGGACATTCGAACACCGGGGAGCTGTTTTTT. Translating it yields CAAPGHSNTGELFF.

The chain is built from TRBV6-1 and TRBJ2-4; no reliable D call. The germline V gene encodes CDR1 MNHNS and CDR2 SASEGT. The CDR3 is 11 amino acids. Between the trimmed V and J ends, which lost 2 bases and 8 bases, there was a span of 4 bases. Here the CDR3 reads CASSEMDIQYF. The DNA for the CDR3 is TGTGCCAGCAGTGAAATGGACATTCAGTACTTC.

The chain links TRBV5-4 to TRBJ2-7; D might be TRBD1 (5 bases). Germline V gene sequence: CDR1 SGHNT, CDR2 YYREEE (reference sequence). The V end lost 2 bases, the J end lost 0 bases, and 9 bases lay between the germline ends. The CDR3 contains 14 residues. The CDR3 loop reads CASSFGANSYEQYF. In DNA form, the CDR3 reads TGTGCCAGCAGCTTTGGGGCTAACTCCTACGAGCAGTACTTC.

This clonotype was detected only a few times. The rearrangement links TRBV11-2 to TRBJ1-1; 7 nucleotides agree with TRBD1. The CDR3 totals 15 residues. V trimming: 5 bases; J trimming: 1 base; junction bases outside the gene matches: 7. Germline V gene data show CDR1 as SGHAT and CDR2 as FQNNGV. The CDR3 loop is CASSRSNRGNTEAFF. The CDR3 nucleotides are TGTGCCAGCAGCCGGAGCAACAGGGGGAACACTGAAGCTTTCTTT.

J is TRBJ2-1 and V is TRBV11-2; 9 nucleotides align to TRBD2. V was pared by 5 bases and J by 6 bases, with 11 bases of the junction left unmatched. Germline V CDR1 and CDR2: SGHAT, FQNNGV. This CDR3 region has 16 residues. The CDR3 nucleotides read TGTGCCAGCAGCCGTTTGACTAGCGGACATATCAATGAGCAGTTCTTC. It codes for CASSRLTSGHINEQFF.

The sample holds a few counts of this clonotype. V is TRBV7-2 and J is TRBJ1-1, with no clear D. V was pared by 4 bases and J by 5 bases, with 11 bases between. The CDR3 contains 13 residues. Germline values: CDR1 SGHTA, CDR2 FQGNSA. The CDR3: CASSSIRGTEAFF. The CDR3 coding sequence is TGTGCCAGCAGCTCAATACGGGGAACTGAAGCTTTCTTT. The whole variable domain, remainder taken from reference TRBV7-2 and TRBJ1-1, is GAGVSQSPSNKVTEKGKDVELRCDPISGHTALYWYRQSLGQGLEFLIYFQGNSAPDKSGLPSDRFSAERTGGSVSTLTIQRTQQEDSAVYLCASSSIRGTEAFFGQGTRLTVV.

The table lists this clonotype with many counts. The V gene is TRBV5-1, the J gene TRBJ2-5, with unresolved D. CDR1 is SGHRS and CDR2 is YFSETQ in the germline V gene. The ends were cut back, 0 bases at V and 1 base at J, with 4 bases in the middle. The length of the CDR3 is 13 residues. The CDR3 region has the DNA TGCGCCAGCAGCTTGGTCCCCCAAGAGACCCAGTACTTC. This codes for CASSLVPQETQYF.

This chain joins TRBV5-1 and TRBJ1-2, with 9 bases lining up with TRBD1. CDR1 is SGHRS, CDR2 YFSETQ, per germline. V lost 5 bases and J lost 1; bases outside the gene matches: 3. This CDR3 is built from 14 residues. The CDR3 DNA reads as TGCGCCAGCAGAAGGGACAGGGTTAACTATGGCTACACCTTC. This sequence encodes CASRRDRVNYGYTF. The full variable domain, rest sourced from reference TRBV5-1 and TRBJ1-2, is KAGVTQTPRYLIKTRGQQVTLSCSPISGHRSVSWYQQTPGQGLQFLFEYFSETQRNKGNFPGRFSGRQFSNSRSEMNVSTLELGDSALYLCASRRDRVNYGYTFGSGTRLTVV.

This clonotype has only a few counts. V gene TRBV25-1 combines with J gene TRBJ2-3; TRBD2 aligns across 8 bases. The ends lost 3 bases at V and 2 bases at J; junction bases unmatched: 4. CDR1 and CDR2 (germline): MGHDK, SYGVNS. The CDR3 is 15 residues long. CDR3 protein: CASSDERGYTDTQYF. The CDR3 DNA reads TGTGCCAGCAGTGACGAGCGGGGGTACACAGATACGCAGTATTTT.